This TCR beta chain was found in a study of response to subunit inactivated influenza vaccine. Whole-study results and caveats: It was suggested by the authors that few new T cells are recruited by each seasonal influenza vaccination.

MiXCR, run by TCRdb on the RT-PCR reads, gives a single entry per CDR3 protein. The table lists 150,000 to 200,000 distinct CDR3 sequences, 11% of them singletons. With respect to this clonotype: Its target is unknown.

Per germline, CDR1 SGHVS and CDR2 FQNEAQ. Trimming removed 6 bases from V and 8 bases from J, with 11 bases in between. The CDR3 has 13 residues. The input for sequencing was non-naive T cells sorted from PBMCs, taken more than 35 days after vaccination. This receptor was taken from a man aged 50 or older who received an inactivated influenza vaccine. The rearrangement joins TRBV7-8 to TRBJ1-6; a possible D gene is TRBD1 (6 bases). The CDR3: CASRTGTDSPLHF. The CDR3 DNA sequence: TGTGCCAGCAGGACAGGAACAGATTCACCCCTCCACTTT.